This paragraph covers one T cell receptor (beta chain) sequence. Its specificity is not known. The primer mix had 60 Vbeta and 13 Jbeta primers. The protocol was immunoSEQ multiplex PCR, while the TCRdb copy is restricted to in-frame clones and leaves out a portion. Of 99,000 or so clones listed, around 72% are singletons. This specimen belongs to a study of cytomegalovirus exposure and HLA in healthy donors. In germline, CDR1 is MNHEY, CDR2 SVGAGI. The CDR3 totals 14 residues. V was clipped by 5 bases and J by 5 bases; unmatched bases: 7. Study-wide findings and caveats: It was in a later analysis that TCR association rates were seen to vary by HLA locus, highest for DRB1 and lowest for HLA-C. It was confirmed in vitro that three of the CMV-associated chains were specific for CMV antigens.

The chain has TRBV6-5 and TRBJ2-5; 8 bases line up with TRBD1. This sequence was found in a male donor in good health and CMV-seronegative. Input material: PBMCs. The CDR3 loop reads CASSEGQGWETQYF. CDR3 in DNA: TGTGCCAGCAGTGAAGGACAGGGCTGGGAGACCCAGTACTTC.